This TCR beta chain was sequenced during a study of T-cell memory formation after mild COVID-19. In the study overall: TCR clusters mostly belonged to single donors.

One entry per CDR3 protein results from TCRdb running MiXCR on the 5' RACE reads. Among over 450,000 distinct CDR3 sequences listed, roughly 20% were seen once. CDR3 size: 15 residues. The V gene lost 0 bases and the J gene lost 3 bases, with 9 bases spanning the gap. Germline V gene lookup returns CDR1 SGDLS and CDR2 YYNGEE. This clonotype was observed a single time. This receptor was taken from an adult woman who had mild COVID-19 (a few samples of this study predate the infection). Cell type and time point are not known. The sequenced sample was PBMCs or a T cell subset sorted from them (not recorded which). The V and J genes are TRBV9 and TRBJ2-2; D may be TRBD1 (6 bases). CDR3 bases: TGTGCCAGCAGCGTAGGGGACACTTACACCGGGGAGCTGTTTTTT. Translated, it gives CASSVGDTYTGELFF.